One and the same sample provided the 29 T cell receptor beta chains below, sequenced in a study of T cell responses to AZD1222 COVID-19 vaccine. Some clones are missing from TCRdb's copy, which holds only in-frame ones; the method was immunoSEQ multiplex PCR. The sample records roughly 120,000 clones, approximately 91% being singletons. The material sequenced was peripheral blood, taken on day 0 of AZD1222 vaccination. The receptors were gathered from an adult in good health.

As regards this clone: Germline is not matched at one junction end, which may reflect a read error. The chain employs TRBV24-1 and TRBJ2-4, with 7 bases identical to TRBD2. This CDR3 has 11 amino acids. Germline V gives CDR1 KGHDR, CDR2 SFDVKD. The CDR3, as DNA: TGTGCCACCAGTGGCCTAGCGGTTCTCTATTTC. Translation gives CATSGLAVLYF.

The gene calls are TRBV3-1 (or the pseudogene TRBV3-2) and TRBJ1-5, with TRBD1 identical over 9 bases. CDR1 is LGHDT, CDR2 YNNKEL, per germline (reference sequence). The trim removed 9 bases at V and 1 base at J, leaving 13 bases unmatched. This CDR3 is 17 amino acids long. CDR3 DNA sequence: TGTGCCAGTATCGCCGACAGGGGGATATTGAGCAATCAGCCCCAGCATTTT. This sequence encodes CASIADRGILSNQPQHF.

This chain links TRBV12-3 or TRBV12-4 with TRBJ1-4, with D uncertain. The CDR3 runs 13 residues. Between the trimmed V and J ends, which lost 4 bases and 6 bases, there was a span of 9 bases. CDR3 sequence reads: CASSSDWDEKLFF. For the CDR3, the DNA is TGTGCCAGCAGTTCCGACTGGGATGAAAAACTGTTTTTT.

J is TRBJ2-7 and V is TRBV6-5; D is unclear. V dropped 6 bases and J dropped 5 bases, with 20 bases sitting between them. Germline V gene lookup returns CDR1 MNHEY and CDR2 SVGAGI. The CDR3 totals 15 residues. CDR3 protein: CASSPSTEIFHEQYF. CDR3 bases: TGTGCCAGCAGCCCCTCGACGGAAATCTTCCACGAGCAGTACTTC.

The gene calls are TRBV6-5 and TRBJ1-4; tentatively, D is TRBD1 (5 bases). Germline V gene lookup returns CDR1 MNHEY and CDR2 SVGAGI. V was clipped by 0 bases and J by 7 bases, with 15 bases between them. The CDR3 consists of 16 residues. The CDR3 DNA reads TGTGCCAGCAGTTACTCCTTCCGGGGGGGTGGTGAAAAACTGTTTTTT. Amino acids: CASSYSFRGGGEKLFF.

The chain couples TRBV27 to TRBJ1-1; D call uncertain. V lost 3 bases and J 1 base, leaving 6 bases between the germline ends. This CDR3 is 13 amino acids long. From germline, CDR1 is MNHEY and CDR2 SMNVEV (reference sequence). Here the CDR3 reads CASSLYSNTEAFF. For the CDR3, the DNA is TGTGCCAGCAGTTTGTACTCGAACACTGAAGCTTTCTTT.

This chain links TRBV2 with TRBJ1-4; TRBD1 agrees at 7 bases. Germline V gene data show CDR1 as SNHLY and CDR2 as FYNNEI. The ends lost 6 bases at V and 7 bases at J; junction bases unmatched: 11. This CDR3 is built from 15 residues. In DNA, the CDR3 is TGTGCCAGCAGGGCAAGACAGGGAGGAGGTGAAAAACTGTTTTTT. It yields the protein CASRARQGGGEKLFF. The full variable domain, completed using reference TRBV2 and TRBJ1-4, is EPEVTQTPSHQVTQMGQEVILRCVPISNHLYFYWYRQILGQKVEFLVSFYNNEISEKSEIFDDQFSVERPDGSNFTLKIRSTKLEDSAMYFCASRARQGGGEKLFFGSGTQLSVL.

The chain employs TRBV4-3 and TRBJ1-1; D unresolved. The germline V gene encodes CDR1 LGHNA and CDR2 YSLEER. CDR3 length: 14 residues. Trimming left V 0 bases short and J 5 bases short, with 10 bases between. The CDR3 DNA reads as TGCGCCAGCAGCCAAGATTACAGAGGGACTGAAGCTTTCTTT. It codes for CASSQDYRGTEAFF.

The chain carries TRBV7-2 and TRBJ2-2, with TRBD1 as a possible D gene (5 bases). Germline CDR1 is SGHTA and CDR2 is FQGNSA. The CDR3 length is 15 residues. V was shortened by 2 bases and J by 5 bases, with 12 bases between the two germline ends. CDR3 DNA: TGTGCCAGCAGCTTAACAGCCCCAGGGACCGGGGAGCTGTTTTTT. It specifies CASSLTAPGTGELFF.

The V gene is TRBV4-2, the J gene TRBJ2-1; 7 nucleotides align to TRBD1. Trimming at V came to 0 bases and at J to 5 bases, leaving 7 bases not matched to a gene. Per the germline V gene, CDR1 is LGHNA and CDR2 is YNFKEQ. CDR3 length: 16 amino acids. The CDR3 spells CASSQEAGTEDNEQFF. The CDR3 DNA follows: TGTGCCAGCAGCCAAGAGGCCGGGACAGAAGACAATGAGCAGTTCTTC.

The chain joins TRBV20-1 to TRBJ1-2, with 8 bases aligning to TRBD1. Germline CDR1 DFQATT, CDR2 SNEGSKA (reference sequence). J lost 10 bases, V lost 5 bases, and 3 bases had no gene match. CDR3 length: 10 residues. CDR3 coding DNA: TGCAGTGCTGGACAGGGTGACTACACCTTC. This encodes CSAGQGDYTF.

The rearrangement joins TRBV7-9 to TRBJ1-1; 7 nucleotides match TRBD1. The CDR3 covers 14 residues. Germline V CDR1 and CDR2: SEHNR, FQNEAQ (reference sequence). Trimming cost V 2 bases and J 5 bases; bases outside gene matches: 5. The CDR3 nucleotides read TGTGCCAGCAGCTTATTCCAGGGGGGAACTGAAGCTTTCTTT. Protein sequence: CASSLFQGGTEAFF.

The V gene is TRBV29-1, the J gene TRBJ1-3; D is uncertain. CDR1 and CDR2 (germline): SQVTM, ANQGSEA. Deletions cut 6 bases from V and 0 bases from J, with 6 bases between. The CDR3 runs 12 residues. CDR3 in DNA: TGCAGCGTATCCTTCTCTGGAAACACCATATATTTT. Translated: CSVSFSGNTIYF.

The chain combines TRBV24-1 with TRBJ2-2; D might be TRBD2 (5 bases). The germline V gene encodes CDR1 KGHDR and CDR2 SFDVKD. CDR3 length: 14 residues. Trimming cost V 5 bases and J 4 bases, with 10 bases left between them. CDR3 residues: CATSAGVGTGELFF. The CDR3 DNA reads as TGTGCCACCAGTGCCGGGGTCGGCACCGGGGAGCTGTTTTTT.

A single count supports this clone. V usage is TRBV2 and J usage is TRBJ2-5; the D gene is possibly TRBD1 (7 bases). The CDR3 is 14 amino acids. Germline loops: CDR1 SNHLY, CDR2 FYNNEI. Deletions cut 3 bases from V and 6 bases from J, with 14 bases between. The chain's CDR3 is CASSDPRGAKTQYF. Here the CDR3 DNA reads TGTGCCAGCAGTGACCCCAGGGGGGCGAAGACCCAGTACTTC.

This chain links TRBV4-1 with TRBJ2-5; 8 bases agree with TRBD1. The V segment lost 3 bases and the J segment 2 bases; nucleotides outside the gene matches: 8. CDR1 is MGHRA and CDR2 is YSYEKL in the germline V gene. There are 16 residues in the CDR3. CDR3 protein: CASSQDGTGIQETQYF. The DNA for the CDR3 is TGCGCCAGCAGCCAGGACGGGACAGGTATACAAGAGACCCAGTACTTC.

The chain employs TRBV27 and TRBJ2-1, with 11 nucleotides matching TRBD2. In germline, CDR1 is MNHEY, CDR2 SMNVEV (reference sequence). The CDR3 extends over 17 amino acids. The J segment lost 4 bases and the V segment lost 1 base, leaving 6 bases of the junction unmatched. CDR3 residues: CASSLWASGGSYNEQFF. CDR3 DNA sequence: TGTGCCAGCAGTTTATGGGCTAGCGGGGGGAGTTACAATGAGCAGTTCTTC.

In DNA form, the CDR3 reads TGTGCCAGCAGGCGGGACAGTTACGAGCAGTACTTC. Translation gives CASRRDSYEQYF. This chain connects TRBV7-9 to TRBJ2-7, with D possibly being TRBD1 (7 bases). The CDR3 has 12 residues. The V gene's germline CDR1 is SEHNR and CDR2 FQNEAQ (reference sequence). V was trimmed by 6 bases and J by 4 bases, leaving 10 bases between them.

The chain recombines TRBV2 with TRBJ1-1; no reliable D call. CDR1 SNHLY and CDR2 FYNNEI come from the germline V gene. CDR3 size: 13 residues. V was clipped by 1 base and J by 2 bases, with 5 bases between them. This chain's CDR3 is CASSEGSNTEAFF. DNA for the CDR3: TGTGCCAGCAGTGAAGGCAGCAACACTGAAGCTTTCTTT.

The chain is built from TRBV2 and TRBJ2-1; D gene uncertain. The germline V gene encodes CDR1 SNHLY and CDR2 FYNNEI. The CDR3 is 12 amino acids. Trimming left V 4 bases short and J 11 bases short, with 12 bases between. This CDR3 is CASSVPDVKQFF. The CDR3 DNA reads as TGTGCCAGCAGTGTACCAGACGTTAAGCAGTTCTTC.

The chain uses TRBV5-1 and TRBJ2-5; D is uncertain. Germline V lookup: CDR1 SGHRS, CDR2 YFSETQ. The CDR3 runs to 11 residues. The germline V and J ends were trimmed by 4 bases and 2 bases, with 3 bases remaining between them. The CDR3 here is CASSRQETQYF. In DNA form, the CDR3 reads TGCGCCAGCAGCAGACAAGAGACCCAGTACTTC.

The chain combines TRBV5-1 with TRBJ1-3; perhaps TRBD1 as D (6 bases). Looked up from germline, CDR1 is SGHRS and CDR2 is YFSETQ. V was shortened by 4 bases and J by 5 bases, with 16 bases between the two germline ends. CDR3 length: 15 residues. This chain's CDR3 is CASSPRGGDRNTIYF. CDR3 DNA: TGCGCCAGCAGCCCCAGGGGTGGTGATAGAAACACCATATATTTT.

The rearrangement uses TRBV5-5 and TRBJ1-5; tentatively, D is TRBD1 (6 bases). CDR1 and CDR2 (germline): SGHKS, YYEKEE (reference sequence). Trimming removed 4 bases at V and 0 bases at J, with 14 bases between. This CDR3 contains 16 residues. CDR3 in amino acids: CASSAGTSHSNQPQHF. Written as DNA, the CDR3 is TGTGCCAGCAGCGCCGGGACATCCCATAGCAATCAGCCCCAGCATTTT.

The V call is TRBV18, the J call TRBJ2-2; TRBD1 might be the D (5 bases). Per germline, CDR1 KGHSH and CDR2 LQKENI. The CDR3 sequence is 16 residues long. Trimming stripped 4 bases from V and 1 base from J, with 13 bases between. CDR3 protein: CASSLTQGRNTGELFF. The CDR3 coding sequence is TGTGCCAGCTCACTGACGCAGGGCCGGAACACCGGGGAGCTGTTTTTT.

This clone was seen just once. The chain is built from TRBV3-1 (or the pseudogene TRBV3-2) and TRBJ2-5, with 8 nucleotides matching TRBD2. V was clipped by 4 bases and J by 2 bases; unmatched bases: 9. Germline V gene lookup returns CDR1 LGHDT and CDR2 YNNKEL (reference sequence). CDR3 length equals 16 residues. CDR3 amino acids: CASSRSPGLVQETQYF. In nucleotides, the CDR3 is TGTGCCAGCAGCCGGAGCCCGGGACTAGTTCAAGAGACCCAGTACTTC.

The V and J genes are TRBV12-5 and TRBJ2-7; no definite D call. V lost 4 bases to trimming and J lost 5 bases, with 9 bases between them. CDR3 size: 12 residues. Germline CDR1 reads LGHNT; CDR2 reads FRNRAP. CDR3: CASGSFLDEQYF. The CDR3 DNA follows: TGTGCTAGTGGTTCCTTCTTGGACGAGCAGTACTTC. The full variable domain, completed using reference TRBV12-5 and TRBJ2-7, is DARVTQTPRHKVTEMGQEVTMRCQPILGHNTVFWYRQTMMQGLELLAYFRNRAPLDDSGMPKDRFSAEMPDATLATLKIQPSEPRDSAVYFCASGSFLDEQYFGPGTRLTVT.

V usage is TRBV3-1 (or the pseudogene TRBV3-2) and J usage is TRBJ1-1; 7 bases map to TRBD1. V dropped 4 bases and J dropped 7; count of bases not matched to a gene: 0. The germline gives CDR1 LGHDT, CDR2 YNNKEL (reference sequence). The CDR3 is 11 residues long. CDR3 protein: CASSRTGEAFF. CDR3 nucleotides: TGTGCCAGCAGCCGGACAGGTGAAGCTTTCTTT.

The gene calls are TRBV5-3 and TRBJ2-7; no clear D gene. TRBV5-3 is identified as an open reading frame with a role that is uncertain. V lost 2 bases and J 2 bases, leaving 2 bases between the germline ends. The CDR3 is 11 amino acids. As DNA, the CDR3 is TGTGCCAGAAGCTTCCCCTACGAGCAGTACTTC. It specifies CARSFPYEQYF.

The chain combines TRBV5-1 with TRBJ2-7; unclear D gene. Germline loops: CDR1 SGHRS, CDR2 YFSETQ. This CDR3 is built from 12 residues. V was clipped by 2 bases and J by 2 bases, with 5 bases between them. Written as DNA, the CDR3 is TGCGCCAGCAGCTTTACAGCCTACGAGCAGTACTTC. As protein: CASSFTAYEQYF.